This T cell receptor beta chain was sequenced for a study of blood T cell repertoires in COVID-19. CDR3 length: 18 amino acids. Trimming cost V 1 base and J 1 base, with 19 bases left between them. In germline, CDR1 is SGHTA, CDR2 FQGNSA. Recruitment covered 25 or so US areas and drew participants whose ages spanned 18 to 89 years. Clinical history reported by participants formed the basis on which cohorts were assigned. Study processing details: Estimates of nucleated cell counts were drawn from the amplification of reference gene primers. Produced via immunoSEQ multiplex PCR; TCRdb's table is partial and in-frame only. That table furnishes V, J and clone size, whereas the DNA furnished D and trimming. Of 200,000 to 250,000 clones detected, just over 85% appear once; the ten largest clones hold about 4%.

The receptor's source is a woman aged 40 to 50 with acute COVID-19. The rearrangement uses TRBV7-2 and TRBJ1-1; no definite D call. Sequenced: PBMCs or T cells enriched from blood (not recorded which). In nucleotides, the CDR3 is TGTGCCAGCAGCTTAGTGGGCAGCAAGCATTATAAGAACACTGAAGCTTTCTTT. It yields the protein CASSLVGSKHYKNTEAFF.